The TCR beta chain described here comes from a study of T-cell memory formation after mild COVID-19. Study-wide background: TCR clusters were mostly donor specific. Points from the study as a whole: CM and EM subsets held most contracting CD4+ clones; EMRA held CD8+ ones. Later expanders leaned toward CD4+, whereas clones contracting from day 15 to 85 were balanced CD4/CD8.

TCR alpha and TCR beta cDNA libraries with sample barcodes and UMIs came from 5'RACE using constant-segment primers. TCRdb reprocessed the 5' RACE reads via MiXCR and lists one record per CDR3 protein. The sample records roughly 170,000 distinct CDR3 sequences, under 20% being singletons. This clonotype appeared a few times. Its target is not known. The CDR3 spans 14 residues. V lost 9 bases and J lost 0; bases outside the gene matches: 6. CDR1 and CDR2 (germline): MNHEY, SVGEGT. The TCR comes from a man aged 18 to 30 who had mild COVID-19 (a few samples of this study predate the infection). Cell type and time point are not known. This chain uses TRBV6-2 or TRBV6-3 with TRBJ2-3; TRBD2 matches at 7 bases. Sequenced sample: PBMCs or a T cell subset sorted from them (not recorded which). CDR3 DNA sequence: TGTGCCAGTAGGAAGCGGGGAAGCACAGATACGCAGTATTTT. Translating it yields CASRKRGSTDTQYF.